This record looks at one T cell receptor beta chain sequence and its context. What it binds is unknown. The PCR made use of 60 Vbeta and 13 Jbeta primers. Method: immunoSEQ multiplex PCR; TCRdb's copy keeps in-frame clones and lacks some. The data show 150,000 to 200,000 clones, with 65% to 80% seen just once and around 3% held by the top ten. This entry is derived from a study of cytomegalovirus exposure and HLA in healthy donors. As for the study in general: Earlier work reported 110 million or so unique TCR beta sequences from 180 million or so T cells.

Germline CDR1 reads SGHNT; CDR2 reads YYREEE (reference sequence). The CDR3 is 15 amino acids. V was clipped by 6 bases and J by 2 bases; unmatched bases: 5. Study results and caveats: The authors judged a highly shared variant cluster likely a sequencing artifact. A previous analysis found most TCR beta V segments productive roughly 90% or roughly 30% of the time. Cytomegalovirus association was assigned to approximately 160 TCR beta chains.

The chain uses TRBV5-4 and TRBJ2-5; 12 nucleotides match TRBD2. The sequencing sample was made of PBMCs. The TCR sequence derives from a woman aged 45-59 years in good health and CMV-seropositive. This chain's CDR3 is CASTLAGGTQETQYF. CDR3 in DNA: TGTGCCAGCACCCTAGCGGGGGGGACTCAAGAGACCCAGTACTTC.